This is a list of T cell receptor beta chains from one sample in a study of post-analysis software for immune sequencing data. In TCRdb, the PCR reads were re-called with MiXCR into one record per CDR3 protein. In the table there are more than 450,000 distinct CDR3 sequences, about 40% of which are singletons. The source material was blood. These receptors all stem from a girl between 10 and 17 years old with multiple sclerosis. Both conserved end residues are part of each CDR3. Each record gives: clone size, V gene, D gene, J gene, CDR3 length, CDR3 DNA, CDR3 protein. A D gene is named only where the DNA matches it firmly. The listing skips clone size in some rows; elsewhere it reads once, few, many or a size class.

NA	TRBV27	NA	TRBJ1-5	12	TGTGCCAGCAGTTTCAACAATCAGCCCCAGCATTTT	CASSFNNQPQHF
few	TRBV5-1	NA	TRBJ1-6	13	TGCGCCAGCAGTCTAATGGAAAGTTCACCCCTCCACTTT	CASSLMESSPLHF
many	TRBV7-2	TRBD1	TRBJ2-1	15	TGTGCCAGCAGCTCGGGACAGGGAAGCTACAATGAGCAGTTCTTC	CASSSGQGSYNEQFF
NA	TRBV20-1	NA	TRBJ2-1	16	TGCAGTGCTAATACCCGGGCAGGGCGCTCCTACAATGAGCAGTTCTTC	CSANTRAGRSYNEQFF
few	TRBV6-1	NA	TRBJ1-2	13	TGTGCCGCAAAAGTCGGCGGACTATATGGCTACACCTTC	CAAKVGGLYGYTF
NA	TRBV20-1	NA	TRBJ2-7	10	TGCAGTGCCCGCAGGGACGAGCAGTACTTC	CSARRDEQYF
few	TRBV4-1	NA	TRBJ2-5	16	TGCGCCAGCAGCCAAGTTTCGCCAGGGGCTCAAGAGACCCAGTACTTC	CASSQVSPGAQETQYF
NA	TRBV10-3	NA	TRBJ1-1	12	TGTGCCATCGGGGGTACGGACACTGAAGCTTTCTTT	CAIGGTDTEAFF
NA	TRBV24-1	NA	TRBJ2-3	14	TGTGCCACCAGTGTTGCGGGCCACACAGATACGCAGTATTTT	CATSVAGHTDTQYF
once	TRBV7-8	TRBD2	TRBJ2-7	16	TGTGCCAGCAGCTTATATAAGCTAGCGGGAGACTACGAGCAGTACTTC	CASSLYKLAGDYEQYF
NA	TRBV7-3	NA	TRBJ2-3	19	TGTGCCAGCAGCTTAGCGGGCGGAGACTGGCCGCTAGGCACAGATACGCAGTATTTT	CASSLAGGDWPLGTDTQYF
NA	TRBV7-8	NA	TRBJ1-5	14	TGTGCCAGCAGCTTATTGGCGGAGAATCAGCCCCAGCATTTT	CASSLLAENQPQHF
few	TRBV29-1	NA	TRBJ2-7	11	TGCAGCGTCGGGACCCTCTACGAGCAGTACTTC	CSVGTLYEQYF
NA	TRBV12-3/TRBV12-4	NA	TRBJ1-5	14	TGTGCCAGCAGCCCACAGAGGGCCGAGAAGACCCAGCATTTT	CASSPQRAEKTQHF
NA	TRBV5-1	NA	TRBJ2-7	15	TGCGCCAGCAGCTCCAGGGGCGGGGCGAACTACGAGCGGTACTTC	CASSSRGGANYERYF
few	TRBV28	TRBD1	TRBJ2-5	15	TGTGCCAGCAGTCACCCAGGGACAGACCAAGAGACCCAGTACTTC	CASSHPGTDQETQYF
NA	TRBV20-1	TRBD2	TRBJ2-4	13	TGCAGTGCTGAGAAGTCGACTAGCGGGGAGCAGTACTTC	CSAEKSTSGEQYF
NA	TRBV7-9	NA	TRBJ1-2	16	TGTGCCAGCAGCTTAGGCCTCTCCGGCGGTGACTATGGCTACACCTTC	CASSLGLSGGDYGYTF
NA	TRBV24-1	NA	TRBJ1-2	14	TGTGCCACCAGTGGGGGGGCCCTGGACTATGGCTACACCTTC	CATSGGALDYGYTF
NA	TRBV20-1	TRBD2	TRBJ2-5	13	TGCAGTGCTTTACTAGCGCGACAAGAGACCCAGTACTTC	CSALLARQETQYF
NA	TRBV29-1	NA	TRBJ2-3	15	TGCAGCGTTGAGATCGCAGGGGGGCTCGAAGATACGCAGTATTTT	CSVEIAGGLEDTQYF
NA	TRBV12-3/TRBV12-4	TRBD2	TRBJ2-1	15	TGTGCCAGCAGTCCCAATAGCGGGAGAGCCAATGAGCAGTTCTTC	CASSPNSGRANEQFF
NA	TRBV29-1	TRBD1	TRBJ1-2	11	TGCAGCGCCTGGACAGGGGATGGCTACACCTTC	CSAWTGDGYTF
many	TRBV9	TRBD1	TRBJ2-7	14	TGTGCCAGCTCTCAGGGGGACAGCTCCTACGAGCAGTACTTC	CASSQGDSSYEQYF
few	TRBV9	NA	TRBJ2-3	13	TGTGCCAGCACCGCCACCCCGACAGATACGCAGTATTTT	CASTATPTDTQYF
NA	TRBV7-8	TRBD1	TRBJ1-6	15	TGTGCCAGCAGCTTCTCGACAGGGGAGATATCACCCCTCCACTTT	CASSFSTGEISPLHF
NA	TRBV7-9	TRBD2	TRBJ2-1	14	TGTGCCAGCAGCGCCAGCGGGGGGGCGGATGAGCAGTTCTTC	CASSASGGADEQFF
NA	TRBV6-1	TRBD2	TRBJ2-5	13	TGTGCCAGCAGTGAATCCGGGAGGAACAAGCAGTACTTC	CASSESGRNKQYF
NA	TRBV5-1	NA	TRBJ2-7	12	TGCGCCAGCAGCTCCCTTACTGGTTCCCAGTACTTC	CASSSLTGSQYF
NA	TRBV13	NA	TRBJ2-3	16	TGTGCCAGCAGCTTAGGCATGGCGGCCCTCACAGATACGCAGTATTTT	CASSLGMAALTDTQYF
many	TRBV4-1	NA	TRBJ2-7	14	TGCGCCAGCAGCCAACCCGGGCAGGTGTACGAGCAGTACTTC	CASSQPGQVYEQYF
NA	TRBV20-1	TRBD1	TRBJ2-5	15	TGCAGTGCTAGAGATTCCGGGACAGCAGAAGAGACCCAGTACTTC	CSARDSGTAEETQYF
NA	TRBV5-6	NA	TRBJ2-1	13	TGTGCCAGCAGCTTGGGTTGGGCAAATGAGCAGTTCTTC	CASSLGWANEQFF
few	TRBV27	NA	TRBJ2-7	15	TGTGCCAGCAGGGTAGGAAAGGACAGACCCTACGAGCAGTACTTC	CASRVGKDRPYEQYF
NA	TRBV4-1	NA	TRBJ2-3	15	TGCGCCAGCAGCCAAGATGACCTAGCGACAGATACGCAGTATTTT	CASSQDDLATDTQYF
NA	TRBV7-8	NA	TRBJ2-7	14	TGTGCCAGCAGCTTACGGGGCACCACCTACGAGCAGTACTTC	CASSLRGTTYEQYF